This TCR beta chain came from a study of blood T cell repertoires in COVID-19. Study in general: COVID-19 samples from acute and convalescent phases originated in the United States, Italy and Spain.

Trimming pared 6 bases from V and 6 bases from J, leaving 8 bases between. CDR1 is MNHEY, CDR2 SVGAGI, per germline. CDR3 length: 11 residues. Per the study methods: Reference gene primers were amplified, and this amplification served to estimate nucleated cell counts. The repertoire was sequenced with immunoSEQ multiplex PCR; TCRdb's copy has only in-frame clones and lacks some. From that table come the V and J calls and clone size; the DNA was used to work out D and trimming. Of about 300,000 clones in the sample, around 84% were seen once. This clone was observed once. This receptor was identified in a man in his 70s with acute or convalescent COVID-19. The sequenced sample was peripheral blood. The chain joins TRBV6-5 to TRBJ1-1, with unresolved D. The CDR3, as DNA: TGTGCCAGCAGCCAGGCCGCTGAAGCTTTCTTT. Its protein product is CASSQAAEAFF.